The entry that follows covers one TCR beta chain sequence. There is no known antigen for this receptor. Base qualities are not provided; no much larger clone lies one nucleotide away. The cohort was made up of 666 healthy bone marrow donors. All cohort members were sampled while nominally healthy, although unrecorded immune exposures were likely present. The donor tested CMV seropositive, placing the donor among the 250 to 350 seropositive members of the cohort. Every donor gave a peripheral blood sample, and the peripheral blood mononuclear cells from that sample were used for TCR beta sequencing. Genomic DNA was extracted from the blood cell samples with the Qiagen DNeasy Blood Extraction Kit. After removal of 4 bases from V and 2 bases from J, the junction retains 2 bases not matched to a gene. CDR1 MNHNS and CDR2 SASEGT are derived from the germline V gene. The cysteine opens and the phenylalanine closes a CDR3 of 15 amino acids. The retained sequence is limited to the CDR3, 45 bases, with the frame set at the first base.

This specimen comes from a study of cytomegalovirus exposure and HLA in healthy donors (dated by TCRdb to 2016 to 2017). Regarding the study in general: In an earlier analysis of under 750 of the donors, less than 350 Gb of sequence data and approximately 120 million unique TCR beta sequences from roughly 180 million T cells were reported. An early release that covered approximately 600 HLA-typed donors contained around 330 gigabases of sequencing data and 85 million to 100 million unique TCR sequences. Among the approximately 430 genotyped donors, roughly 80% belonged to the genetic ancestry cluster associated with self-reported Caucasian donors. The study aimed to test whether cataloging public T cell receptors could reveal signatures of past pathogen exposure. The study used immunosequencing to profile the T cell repertoires of under 700 subjects and linked those repertoires to cytomegalovirus serostatus. In addition to the first cohort of 500 to 850 subjects, a separate validation cohort of approximately 130 different subjects was used. The study combined high-throughput TCR immunosequencing, statistical association of individual TCRs with disease status, and machine learning to predict cytomegalovirus infection status. To study patterns of TCR occurrence, a later analysis re-analyzed previously published TCR beta repertoires from several hundred donors and added high-resolution HLA genotyping. In the later analysis, no new phenotypic data were used to find candidate immune exposures; instead, reliance was placed on TCR beta sequences and their occurrence across donors. An earlier analysis of about 620 of the donors applied high-throughput TCR beta sequencing to assess whether each TCR beta V gene segment acted as functional or pseudogenic. Alongside the repertoire data, information on donor age, sex, ethnicity and CMV serostatus was compiled. A later genetic analysis used genome-wide SNP genotypes for about 65% of the roughly 700 donors, treating that subset as a discovery cohort. All discovery cohort repertoires had been generated on a single sequencing platform. Both class I and class II loci were covered by HLA typing, at four-digit resolution. Typing coverage varied by locus: roughly 629-640 donors for A, B, C, DRB1 and DQB1; approximately 520 for DQA1; around 610 for DPA1; 450 to 480 for DPB1. Because of strong linkage in the cohort, roughly five DR-DQ haplotypes were treated as single units for association and clustering. Among around 400 genotyped donors of the cohort, an average of around 250,000 unique TCR beta nucleotide sequences was sequenced per donor, of which 15% to 20% were non-productive. The paper's findings and limits, for the study overall: A few of the identified cytomegalovirus-associated TCR beta chains were confirmed in vitro to be specific for cytomegalovirus antigens. HLA typing was unavailable for some donors at each locus, so association tests used only the typed subset. Some IMGT-functional V segments, including TRBV6-2 and TRBV6-3, could not be told apart with the 87-base-pair reads, so those segments were excluded. The study gave a list of more than 150 TCR beta chains associated with cytomegalovirus. According to a later analysis, TCR association rates differed among HLA loci, with DRB1 alleles showing the most associated TCRs and HLA-C alleles showing the fewest. When HLA alleles, especially DR and DQ, strongly co-occurred, TCR associations were difficult to assign to individual alleles. Compared with the roughly 720-donor mean, donors in an Asian-associated ancestry cluster had fewer N-insertions in productive TCRs, according to a later genetic analysis. For the cohort, immune exposure information was limited to CMV serostatus. A cluster of highly shared sequence variants was judged likely to represent a technical artifact of the sequencing pipeline. Linkage disequilibrium might explain the correlated functional status among segregating V segments, but an unknown experimental factor could not be ruled out. In a later analysis, HLA-associated TCR beta chains showed more clonal expansion and lower generation probabilities than non-associated chains that were equally common. A later genetic analysis associated a missense DCLRE1C variant with V-gene and J-gene trimming of TCR beta chains, and an independent cohort replicated the association. Because counts were too low, approximately 15 rarely observed V segments, including chromosome 9 orphons, were excluded from the earlier analysis of a few hundred of the donors. A further reported finding was that TCR beta sequences accurately predicted the HLA-A and HLA-B alleles for most subjects in the first cohort. This cohort had only TCR beta chains sequenced, and the lack of alpha or paired-chain data limited which features could be detected. A later analysis reported that several top co-occurrence clusters appeared linked to parvovirus B19, influenza, CMV and Epstein-Barr virus. According to a later analysis, most CMV-associated TCR beta chains appeared to be HLA-restricted, and the HLA associations seemed to be driven largely by CMV exposure. Presence/absence analyses assumed roughly uniform sequencing depth across donors, an assumption that may not hold. While some public TCRs were present in many individuals, most TCR sequences turned up only very rarely across donors. In both the original and validation cohorts, the classifier was reported to diagnose cytomegalovirus status with high specificity and sensitivity. According to the authors, the approach could potentially be generalized to other disease states and immunological phenotypes. In an earlier analysis of a few hundred of the donors, most TCR beta V segments were observed in productive rearrangements about 90% or about 30% of the time, broadly matching IMGT annotations. At a false discovery rate of 0.05, a later analysis linked fewer than 20,000 TCR beta sequences to specific HLA alleles.

Library generation was performed with the immunoSEQ multiplex PCR assay. For the multiplex PCR, a mixture combining 60 forward primers for TCR Vbeta segments and 13 reverse primers for TCR Jbeta segments was used. A multiplex PCR assay on genomic DNA amplified the CDR3 region of rearranged TCR beta genes. On the Illumina HiSeq System, the amplified TCR beta libraries were sequenced as 87-base-pair reads. The authors' analysis ran thus. A later analysis tallied 80 million to 95 million unique TCR beta chains across the 666 repertoires, and approximately 12 million of those chains were shared by two or more donors. Raw reads were error-corrected and collapsed into unique sequences with a nearest-neighbor algorithm that merged closely related sequences to remove PCR and sequencing errors. Alignment of CDR3 sequences to IMGT reference sequences was used to assign V, D and J gene segments. For a sequence to be retained, a match of at least six nucleotides was required to both a V gene segment and a J gene segment. Rearrangements were classified as productive when the CDR3 lacked stop codons and remained in frame with V and J, and all other rearrangements were classified as non-productive. CDR3 was defined by IMGT convention, running from the second conserved V-encoded cysteine to the conserved J-encoded phenylalanine. The earlier analysis of 500 to 750 of the donors excluded any sequence lacking an unambiguous match to a single V gene segment. An earlier analysis of around 600 of the donors classified V segments as functional when productive rearrangements were above 56.7% and as segregating when the standard deviation between donors was above 5%. To diagnose cytomegalovirus status from the catalog of TCR beta chain sequences, a statistical classification framework was built. In a later analysis, V and J genes were assigned by comparing TCR nucleotide sequences against IMGT/GENE-DB human TR gene sequences. A later analysis assigned CDR3 sequences and most-parsimonious VDJ recombination scenarios with the TCRdist pipeline. In a later analysis, every TCR beta chain was defined by the combination of its CDR3 amino acid sequence and its V-gene family, and reads without a unique V-gene family were dropped. A later analysis removed 550 to 650 highly shared, low-generation-probability nucleotide sequences to deal with suspected cross-contamination and a sequencing artifact. In a later analysis, a clonal expansion index for each public chain was calculated from normalized within-repertoire ranks of inferred template counts. In a later analysis, generation probabilities were computed using a VDJ recombination model fitted to out-of-frame rearrangements, and the results were checked against IGoR. A later analysis scored TCR-TCR, TCR-HLA and TCR-CMV co-occurrence with hypergeometric tests, applying a repertoire-size bias correction to TCR pairs. A later analysis estimated false discovery rates by permuting HLA or CMV assignments 20 times. In a later analysis, co-occurring TCRs were grouped using DBSCAN, and TCRdist sequence similarity was added for clustering within HLA-allele-positive subsets. Repertoires with fewer than 30,000 or more than 120,000 public chains, plus five repertoires with anomalous nucleotide sharing, were excluded from co-occurrence clustering. TCRdb provides this immuneACCESS table in a form limited to in-frame rearrangements. Some clones are lacking; in checked studies, under half of them reflect an unresolved V gene, and why the rest are absent is not known. The D gene and trimming were derived from the DNA, and the V and J assignments and clone size from that table. This sample is represented by some 150,000 clones; more than 65% of them were singletons. About 5.2% of the sample rests with the top ten.

The rearranged chain carries TRBV6-1 and TRBJ2-1; 10 central nucleotides agree with TRBD2. The sample taken for sequencing was PBMCs. The TCR comes from a man between 25 and 39 years old in good health and CMV-seropositive. The sequence in DNA is TGTGCCAGCAGTGCGGGACTAGCGACCTACAATGAGCAGTTCTTC. It specifies CASSAGLATYNEQFF.